This T cell receptor (beta chain) originates from a study of blood T cell repertoires in COVID-19. Study background: The cDNA or gDNA used as material had been derived from T cells, B-cell-depleted T cells, or PBMCs.

Participants were aged about 18 to 100 years, lived in roughly 23 US areas, and enrolled virtually. Grouping used clinical history reported by participants in a survey and questionnaire. Original methodology: By means of reference gene primer amplification, nucleated cell counts were estimated. Repertoires were generated with immunoSEQ multiplex PCR, while TCRdb's copy carries only in-frame clones and drops some. V and J calls and clone size follow that table, whereas D and trimming were derived from the DNA. The repertoire consists of 290,000 or so clones, with 90% occurring once and the leading ten covering roughly 1.1%. Germline V gene lookup returns CDR1 LNHDA and CDR2 SQIVND (reference sequence). Trimming cost V 7 bases and J 1 base, with 10 bases left between them. The CDR3 totals 13 residues.

V and J are TRBV19 and TRBJ1-1; D gene unclear. This clonotype was obtained from a woman in her thirties who had recovered from COVID-19. Sequenced: PBMCs or T cells enriched from blood (not recorded which). For the CDR3, the DNA is TGTGCCAGTACTGCGCCTTGGAACACTGAAGCTTTCTTT. Translated: CASTAPWNTEAFF.